The present T cell receptor (beta chain) was sequenced within a study of blood T cells in healthy people across ages. Study information: Through template switching, about one barcoded beta molecule was captured per two T cells, as measured in model experiments.

Using a J-beta primer mix together with a sample-barcoded 5' primer, a second PCR was run for roughly 7 to 12 cycles. Tagging of each cDNA molecule was performed by a template-switch adaptor with 12 random nucleotides. TCRdb redid the calling of the 5' RACE reads with MiXCR, one entry per CDR3 protein. This sample has approximately 1.5 million distinct CDR3 sequences, with roughly 30% found just once. Each donor supplied roughly 9 milliliters of peripheral blood. Isolation recovered at least 7 million PBMCs from every sample. Germline CDR1 reads MNHEY; CDR2 reads SMNVEV (reference sequence). Deletions cut 3 bases from V and 4 bases from J, with 15 bases between. The CDR3 has 15 amino acids. This clonotype was picked up a small number of times.

The source material was blood. The receptor comes from a woman in her thirties in good health. The chain employs TRBV27 and TRBJ2-5; TRBD1 might be the D (6 bases). CDR3 sequence: CASSFFRGERETQYF. CDR3 DNA sequence: TGTGCCAGCAGTTTCTTCAGGGGAGAGCGAGAGACCCAGTACTTC.